This TCR beta chain was captured in a study of early T cells in non-severe SARS-CoV-2 infection. In the study overall: Chains were not paired, and sequencing was done on bulk RNA from unsorted whole blood.

Overall study findings and caveats: In VDJdb matching, anti-spike CD8 responses were favored while private and CD4 specificities went missing.

The protocol attached unique molecular identifiers to individual cDNA molecules. TCRdb itself ran the 5' RACE reads through MiXCR, one entry per CDR3 protein. The data hold tens of thousands of distinct CDR3 sequences, with 9% to 15% observed a single time. A few counts support this clonotype. Its antigen remains unidentified. Source material: whole blood. The receptor's source is an adult who was a healthcare worker with PCR-confirmed SARS-CoV-2 infection or an uninfected control (not recorded which).

This CDR3 reads CAWSVRGGQSGYTF. The CDR3 nucleotides read TGTGCCTGGAGTGTACGTGGAGGACAATCGGGCTACACCTTC. The chain has TRBV30 and TRBJ1-2; tentatively, D is TRBD1 (5 bases). With 0 bases removed from V and 8 bases from J, the gap between germline ends came to 16 bases. The CDR3 spans 14 residues. CDR1 is GTSNPN and CDR2 is SVGIG in the germline V gene (reference sequence).